The entry below gives a single T cell receptor (beta chain) sequence along with its context. Its antigen is currently unknown. The sample belongs to a study of CD8 T cell repertoires and HIV-1 epitope variants. Study summary: Controls were a CMV, EBV and flu pool, Ebola AY9, and no peptide. Epitopes were three Gag families plus Nef HW9 and YT9.

Study observations and caveats: Only beta chains were identified, marking proliferation to antigen, not function. Of nine antigen-specific beta clonotypes, more than five appeared to cross-react with escape variants.

Some clones are missing from TCRdb's copy, which holds only in-frame ones; the method was immunoSEQ multiplex PCR. The table lists 2,500 to 3,000 clones, 55% to 70% of them singletons. The clonotype comes from a male donor with HIV. The specimen was cultured CD8+ T cells derived from PBMCs.

CDR3: CASFRGGSAQYF. CDR3 DNA sequence: TGTGCCAGCTTTAGGGGAGGGTCGGCCCAGTACTTC. The V gene is TRBV6-1, the J gene TRBJ2-5; 7 bases are a match to TRBD2. Germline CDR1 is MNHNS and CDR2 is SASEGT. V was pared by 8 bases and J by 9 bases, with 9 bases of the junction left unmatched. The CDR3 loop spans 12 amino acids.